This TCR beta chain was identified during a study of cytomegalovirus exposure and HLA in healthy donors. About the research overall: Within an early data release were 65 million to 90 million unique TCRs drawn from HLA-typed donors.

PCR was performed using 60 Vbeta and 13 Jbeta primers. Libraries were prepared by immunoSEQ multiplex PCR; TCRdb keeps only in-frame clonotypes and omits some of them. The profile shows around 200,000 clones, around four fifths of them singletons. The length of the CDR3 is 12 residues. V shed 7 bases and J shed 5 bases, with 9 bases lying between them. Germline lookup yields CDR1 MDHEN and CDR2 SYDVKM. The source of this sequence is a man aged 50-59 years in good health and CMV-seronegative. Sequencing used PBMCs. The gene calls are TRBV28 and TRBJ1-5, with D perhaps matching TRBD1 (5 bases). The CDR3 loop reads CASMGGDQPQHF. CDR3 bases: TGTGCCAGCATGGGAGGGGATCAGCCCCAGCATTTT.